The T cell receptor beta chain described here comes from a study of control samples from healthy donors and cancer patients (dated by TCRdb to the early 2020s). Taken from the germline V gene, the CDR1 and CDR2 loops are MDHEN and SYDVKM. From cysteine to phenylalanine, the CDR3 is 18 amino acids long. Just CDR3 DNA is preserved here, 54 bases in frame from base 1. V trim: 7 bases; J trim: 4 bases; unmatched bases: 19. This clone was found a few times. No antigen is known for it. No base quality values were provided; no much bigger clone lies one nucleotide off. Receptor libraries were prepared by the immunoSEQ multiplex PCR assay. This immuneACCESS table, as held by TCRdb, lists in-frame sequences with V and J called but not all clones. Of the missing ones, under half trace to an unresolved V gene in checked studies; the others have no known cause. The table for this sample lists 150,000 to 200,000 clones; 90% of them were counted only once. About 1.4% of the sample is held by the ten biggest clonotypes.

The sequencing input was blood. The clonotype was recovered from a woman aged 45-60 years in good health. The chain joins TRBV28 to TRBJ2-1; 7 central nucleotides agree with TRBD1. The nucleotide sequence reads TGTGCCAGCATCCAGAGAGGACAGGTGAGGTTGGGATACAATGAGCAGTTCTTC. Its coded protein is CASIQRGQVRLGYNEQFF.